These T cell receptor beta chains were read from a single sample in a study of blood T cells in healthy people across ages. In TCRdb, the 5' RACE reads were re-called with MiXCR into one record per CDR3 protein. Seen here are around 1,900,000 distinct CDR3 sequences, 30% to 40% observed once, and the top ten hold 23%. Material for sequencing was blood. These receptors were collected from a human donor in good health. The conserved cysteine and the conserved F or W are not part of the CDR3 here. Each record gives: D gene, V gene, J gene, CDR3 protein. The D gene is left open where the match is weak.

d_call: TRBD1; v_call: TRBV12-5; j_call: TRBJ2-4; cdr3_aa: ASGARTGEALAKNIQY
d_call: NA; v_call: TRBV4-2; j_call: TRBJ2-3; cdr3_aa: ASSQVADVPGVTQY
d_call: NA; v_call: TRBV2; j_call: TRBJ1-6; cdr3_aa: ASTAIRADSPLH
d_call: NA; v_call: TRBV4-2; j_call: TRBJ2-5; cdr3_aa: ASSQDNRQETQY
d_call: NA; v_call: TRBV12-3/TRBV12-4; j_call: TRBJ2-5; cdr3_aa: ASSPRGGRGYGEQY
d_call: NA; v_call: TRBV29-1; j_call: TRBJ1-1; cdr3_aa: SVVSGVKTEAF
d_call: NA; v_call: TRBV6-1; j_call: TRBJ2-1; cdr3_aa: ASSTIPLLGGSYNEQF
d_call: NA; v_call: TRBV29-1; j_call: TRBJ2-1; cdr3_aa: SVDYPPGVSYNEQF
d_call: NA; v_call: TRBV4-3; j_call: NA; cdr3_aa: ASSQEGEGKGETQY
d_call: TRBD2; v_call: TRBV11-2; j_call: TRBJ2-7; cdr3_aa: ASSFWTSGTGEQY
d_call: NA; v_call: TRBV12-3/TRBV12-4; j_call: TRBJ2-1; cdr3_aa: ASSLAHNEQF
d_call: NA; v_call: TRBV7-3; j_call: TRBJ2-3; cdr3_aa: ASSLGGRGSGTDTQY
d_call: NA; v_call: TRBV6-6; j_call: TRBJ2-7; cdr3_aa: ASSYHGTYEQY
d_call: TRBD1; v_call: TRBV5-1; j_call: TRBJ1-2; cdr3_aa: ASSEGTGTPGYT
d_call: NA; v_call: TRBV12-3/TRBV12-4; j_call: TRBJ1-2; cdr3_aa: ASIPGPYVGYT
d_call: NA; v_call: TRBV20-1; j_call: TRBJ2-5; cdr3_aa: SARVPSILGLPQETQY
d_call: TRBD2; v_call: TRBV7-9; j_call: TRBJ2-1; cdr3_aa: ASDQLAGGEQF
d_call: NA; v_call: TRBV7-8; j_call: TRBJ1-1; cdr3_aa: ASSQGRFTEAF
d_call: TRBD2; v_call: TRBV4-1; j_call: TRBJ2-3; cdr3_aa: ASSQDTGGLTDTQY
d_call: NA; v_call: TRBV4-3; j_call: TRBJ1-1; cdr3_aa: ASSRTQETEAF
d_call: NA; v_call: TRBV12-3/TRBV12-4; j_call: TRBJ1-2; cdr3_aa: ASSFGLAKGNYGYT
d_call: TRBD2; v_call: TRBV20-1; j_call: TRBJ2-1; cdr3_aa: SARDHLRAGGSYNEQF
d_call: NA; v_call: TRBV9; j_call: TRBJ1-2; cdr3_aa: TSSVWEGRRFGYT
d_call: TRBD1; v_call: TRBV6-1; j_call: TRBJ1-3; cdr3_aa: ASRSWDRGPGNSGNTIY
d_call: NA; v_call: TRBV5-1; j_call: TRBJ2-7; cdr3_aa: ASSPDLGDEQY
d_call: NA; v_call: TRBV5-6; j_call: TRBJ2-1; cdr3_aa: ASSEGQGAQF
d_call: TRBD1; v_call: TRBV5-1; j_call: TRBJ2-7; cdr3_aa: ASSSLIGQGEAQY